The source of this T cell receptor (beta chain) is a study of T-cell memory formation after mild COVID-19. TCRalpha and TCRbeta libraries used 5'RACE with constant-segment primers and UMIs. TCRdb ran MiXCR on the 5' RACE reads and lists one entry per CDR3 protein. This repertoire shows hundreds of thousands of distinct CDR3 sequences, about 16% found once; its top ten account for roughly a fifth. The sample holds a few counts of this clonotype. CDR1 SGHVS and CDR2 FNYEAQ come from the germline V gene. The V and J ends lost 4 bases and 4 bases, in that order; junction bases with no gene match: 9. The CDR3 is 16 residues long.

The rearrangement uses TRBV7-6 and TRBJ2-3; 9 nucleotides align to TRBD1. The clonotype was recovered from a man aged 18 to 30 who had mild COVID-19 (a few samples of this study predate the infection). Cell type and time point are not known. The sequencing sample was made of PBMCs or a T cell subset sorted from them (not recorded which). CDR3 region: CASSSGQGRRSDTQYF. The DNA of the CDR3 is TGTGCCAGCAGCTCGGGACAGGGAAGACGGTCAGATACGCAGTATTTT.